These 30 T cell receptor beta chains came from one sample sequenced in a study of cytomegalovirus exposure and HLA in healthy donors (dated by TCRdb to the late 2010s). Library construction relied on the immunoSEQ multiplex PCR assay. For the multiplex PCR, a mixture combining 60 forward primers for TCR Vbeta segments and 13 reverse primers for TCR Jbeta segments was used. TCRdb's version of the immuneACCESS table is confined to in-frame rearrangements and falls short of the full clone set. An unresolved V gene accounts for under half of the shortfall where checked; the remainder is of unknown origin. A total of about 150,000 clones appear in this sample, roughly 70% of them only once. The leading ten clones occupy approximately 5.1% of the sample. Sequencing was done on a sample of PBMCs. These receptor sequences come from a woman younger than 30 in good health and CMV-seropositive.

This chain uses TRBV5-1 with TRBJ2-2; D call uncertain. V was clipped by 0 bases and J by 2 bases, with 5 bases between them. Germline loops: CDR1 SGHRS, CDR2 YFSETQ. The CDR3 spans 14 residues. CDR3 protein: CASSLGSNTGELFF. For the CDR3, the DNA is TGCGCCAGCAGCTTGGGCAGTAACACCGGGGAGCTGTTTTTT.

On this clone: One end of the junction fails to match germline, which may point to a read error. This sequence joins TRBV7-7 and TRBJ2-5, with D possibly being TRBD1 (5 bases). Germline loops: CDR1 SSHAT, CDR2 FNYEAQ (reference sequence). This CDR3 comprises 14 residues. The CDR3 sequence: CASSFGLGEETQYF. The DNA of the CDR3 is TGTGCTAGCAGCTTTGGGCTAGGGGAAGAGACCCAGTACTTC.

The chain uses TRBV7-8 and TRBJ1-5, with D perhaps matching TRBD1 (5 bases). The germline gives CDR1 SGHVS, CDR2 FQNEAQ. Deletions cut 1 base from V and 6 bases from J, with 13 bases between. This CDR3 spans 15 amino acids. CDR3 sequence (DNA): TGTGCCAGCAGCTTAGTCGGGGGTTTCGTTCAGCCCCAGCATTTT. Translated, it gives CASSLVGGFVQPQHF.

The gene calls are TRBV18 and TRBJ2-7; 7 positions agree with TRBD1. CDR1 KGHSH and CDR2 LQKENI come from the germline V gene. This CDR3 comprises 14 residues. V was clipped by 4 bases and J by 5 bases; unmatched bases: 8. The DNA for the CDR3 is TGTGCCAGCTCACGAACCGGGACAGCAAACGAGCAGTACTTC. Protein: CASSRTGTANEQYF.

The sample holds a few counts of this clone. The chain has TRBV10-2 and TRBJ2-5; perhaps TRBD2 as D (6 bases). Germline V gene sequence: CDR1 WSHSY, CDR2 SAAADI. The CDR3 is 15 residues long. V was pared by 0 bases and J by 8 bases, with 16 bases between. Here the CDR3 DNA reads TGCGCCAGCAGTGAGTCGAGAATTGGAGGGAGCACCCAGTACTTC. Its translation is CASSESRIGGSTQYF.

CDR3 DNA: TGCGCCAGCAGCTTGGCGCCCGGTTACTACGAGCAGTACTTC. Translation gives CASSLAPGYYEQYF. V gene TRBV5-1 combines with J gene TRBJ2-5; D unresolved. The DNA end lines up better with TRBJ2-7; the J call may be wrong. There are 14 residues in the CDR3. Germline CDR1 is SGHRS and CDR2 is YFSETQ.

This chain connects TRBV30 to TRBJ1-2; TRBD1 agrees at 10 bases. The CDR3 runs 12 residues. CDR1 is GTSNPN and CDR2 is SVGIG in the germline V gene (reference sequence). The CDR3 DNA reads TGTGCGTGGGACAGGGGATTCTTTGGCTACACCTTC. Residues: CAWDRGFFGYTF.

The rearrangement uses TRBV6-5 and TRBJ1-5, with TRBD1 identical over 10 bases. J was trimmed by 6 bases and V by 6 bases; bases with no gene match: 5. CDR3 length equals 14 residues. Germline-derived CDR1 and CDR2 are MNHEY and SVGAGI. For the CDR3, the DNA is TGTGCCAGCAGACCGGGACAGGGGAGTCAGCCCCAGCATTTT. It translates to CASRPGQGSQPQHF.

This clone appeared a few times. This sequence joins TRBV14 and TRBJ2-1; D gene unclear. The germline V gene encodes CDR1 SGHDN and CDR2 FVKESK. This CDR3 is built from 16 residues. Trimming shortened V by 0 bases and J by 1 base, and 10 bases separated the two germline ends. The DNA of the CDR3 is TGTGCCAGCAGCCAAGAACGGGTACCATCCTACAATGAGCAGTTCTTC. Translated, it gives CASSQERVPSYNEQFF.

The CDR3 region has the DNA TGTGCCAGCAGCTCCGGGACAGGAGAGTTCTTC. It is translated as CASSSGTGEFF. The J gene is TRBJ2-1, the V gene TRBV6-5, with TRBD1 matching over 8 bases. CDR3 length: 11 residues. Germline CDR1 and CDR2: MNHEY and SVGAGI. The junction had 6 bases not matched to a gene; V was cut back by 6 bases and J by 14 bases.

This clone was counted a single time. This chain uses TRBV6-1 with TRBJ2-7; TRBD1 agrees at 7 bases. The CDR3 runs to 14 residues. V shed 3 bases and J 1 base; nucleotides not matched to a gene: 3. Germline loops: CDR1 MNHNS, CDR2 SASEGT. CDR3 nucleotide sequence: TGTGCCAGCAGTGACGGACAGGTATCCTACGAGCAGTACTTC. It yields the protein CASSDGQVSYEQYF.

This chain connects TRBV7-6 to TRBJ2-5, with D unresolved. Germline V gene data show CDR1 as SGHVS and CDR2 as FNYEAQ. Between the trimmed V and J ends, which lost 1 base and 5 bases, there was a span of 8 bases. CDR3 length: 13 residues. The CDR3 here is CASSLVFGETQYF. The CDR3 bases are TGTGCCAGCAGCTTAGTCTTCGGGGAGACCCAGTACTTC.

The chain joins TRBV11-2 to TRBJ2-7; no reliable D call. The length of the CDR3 is 12 residues. V was shortened by 11 bases and J by 2 bases, with 13 bases between the two germline ends. CDR1 is SGHAT, CDR2 FQNNGV, per germline. Written as DNA, the CDR3 is TGTGCCTCCAGCGCGTCCGCCTACGAGCAGTACTTC. Its translation is CASSASAYEQYF.

V and J are TRBV4-2 and TRBJ2-7; 10 nucleotides match TRBD1. The CDR3 has 16 amino acids. With V trimmed by 0 bases and J by 7 bases, 9 bases remained unmatched. Per the germline V gene, CDR1 is LGHNA and CDR2 is YNFKEQ. Here the CDR3 DNA reads TGTGCCAGCAGCCAAGACGCCTCGGACAGGGGGGAAGAGCAGTACTTC. Residues: CASSQDASDRGEEQYF.

The chain couples TRBV30 to TRBJ1-1, with D tentatively TRBD1 (5 bases). Germline lookup yields CDR1 GTSNPN and CDR2 SVGIG (reference sequence). The CDR3 runs to 11 residues. Trimming pared 3 bases from V and 6 bases from J, leaving 8 bases between. The chain's CDR3 is CAWREGAEAFF. The CDR3 region has the DNA TGTGCCTGGAGAGAAGGGGCTGAAGCTTTCTTT. The full variable domain, with the rest looked up from reference TRBV30 and TRBJ1-1, is SQTIHQWPATLVQPVGSPLSLECTVEGTSNPNLYWYRQAAGRGLQLLFYSVGIGQISSEVPQNLSASRPQDRQFILSSKKLLLSDSGFYLCAWREGAEAFFGQGTRLTVV.

V usage is TRBV9 and J usage is TRBJ2-1, with D perhaps TRBD2 (6 bases). V lost 4 bases to trimming and J lost 0 bases, with 11 bases between them. CDR3 length: 15 residues. Germline CDR1 SGDLS, CDR2 YYNGEE. DNA of the CDR3: TGTGCCAGCAGCAAGGTAGCGGCCTCCTACAATGAGCAGTTCTTC. Amino acid sequence: CASSKVAASYNEQFF.

The gene calls are TRBV7-2 and TRBJ1-1; D gene unclear. The length of the CDR3 is 13 residues. CDR1 and CDR2 from the germline V gene are SGHTA and FQGNSA. Trimming cost V 2 bases and J 8 bases, with 12 bases left between them. The CDR3: CASSLWRVREAFF. The CDR3 DNA is TGTGCCAGCAGCTTATGGCGGGTGAGGGAAGCTTTCTTT.

This chain uses TRBV18 with TRBJ1-1; D possibly corresponds to TRBD1 (6 bases). The V and J ends lost 4 bases and 1 base respectively, with 13 bases between them. CDR1 is KGHSH and CDR2 is LQKENI in the germline V gene. The CDR3 runs 15 residues. In DNA form, the CDR3 reads TGTGCCAGCTCACTACCAACAGGGACGAACACTGAAGCTTTCTTT. The encoded protein is CASSLPTGTNTEAFF.

A few counts support this clone. V usage is TRBV5-4 and J usage is TRBJ2-1; 9 bases are shared with TRBD2. CDR1 and CDR2 from the germline V gene are SGHNT and YYREEE (reference sequence). This CDR3 contains 16 residues. V was pared by 4 bases and J by 8 bases, with 13 bases of the junction left unmatched. The CDR3 here is CASSRRGLAGLDEQFF. The CDR3 nucleotides are TGTGCCAGCAGCAGGCGTGGGCTAGCGGGGCTCGATGAGCAGTTCTTC.

This chain joins TRBV4-3 and TRBJ2-5, with TRBD1 matching over 7 bases. The J call is uncertain, as TRBJ2-7 better fits the DNA end. Germline-derived CDR1 and CDR2 are LGHNA and YSLEER. The CDR3 has 16 amino acids. The CDR3 region is CASSQDLGTAHYEQYF. The CDR3 DNA sequence: TGCGCCAGCAGCCAAGATTTGGGGACAGCGCACTACGAGCAGTACTTC.

This chain uses TRBV7-9 with TRBJ1-1, with a possible D match to TRBD1 (5 bases). The CDR3 is made up of 13 amino acids. Germline-derived CDR1 and CDR2 are SEHNR and FQNEAQ (reference sequence). V shed 5 bases and J shed 3 bases, with 10 bases lying between them. The CDR3 is CASSPSRDTEAFF. The CDR3 bases are TGTGCCAGCAGCCCCAGCAGGGACACTGAAGCTTTCTTT. The full variable domain, with the rest looked up from reference TRBV7-9 and TRBJ1-1, is DTGVSQNPRHKITKRGQNVTFRCDPISEHNRLYWYRQTLGQGPEFLTYFQNEAQLEKSRLLSDRFSAERPKGSFSTLEIQRTEQGDSAMYLCASSPSRDTEAFFGQGTRLTVV.

V and J are TRBV6-5 and TRBJ1-2, with 8 bases fitting TRBD1. Unmatched junction bases numbered 7, after V lost 2 bases and J lost 8 bases. Looked up from germline, CDR1 is MNHEY and CDR2 is SVGAGI. The CDR3 has 14 amino acids. The CDR3: CASSYRGQGQGYTF. The CDR3, as DNA: TGTGCCAGCAGTTACCGCGGACAGGGCCAGGGCTACACCTTC.

This chain joins TRBV5-4 and TRBJ1-3, with D hard to call. V lost 4 bases, J lost 0 bases, and 8 bases lay in between. CDR3 length: 14 residues. CDR1 is SGHNT, CDR2 YYREEE, per germline (reference sequence). The CDR3 DNA is TGTGCCAGCAGCAGAGGAATCTCTGGAAACACCATATATTTT. Translated, it gives CASSRGISGNTIYF. The whole variable domain, remainder taken from reference TRBV5-4 and TRBJ1-3, is ETGVTQSPTHLIKTRGQQVTLRCSSQSGHNTVSWYQQALGQGPQFIFQYYREEENGRGNFPPRFSGLQFPNYSSELNVNALELDDSALYLCASSRGISGNTIYFGEGSWLTVV.

The rearrangement links TRBV6-5 to TRBJ2-7, with D possibly TRBD1 on 6 matching bases. This CDR3 spans 15 amino acids. V gave up 0 bases and J gave up 0 bases, with 9 bases separating them. Germline V gene data show CDR1 as MNHEY and CDR2 as SVGAGI. The CDR3 here is CASSYSRGTSYEQYF. The CDR3 bases are TGTGCCAGCAGTTACTCGAGGGGGACCTCCTACGAGCAGTACTTC.

This clone was recorded only once. This sequence joins TRBV6-5 and TRBJ2-3; D is unclear. The ends were cut back, 5 bases at V and 5 bases at J, with 8 bases in the middle. This CDR3 region has 12 residues. CDR1 is MNHEY, CDR2 SVGAGI, per germline. The CDR3 DNA reads as TGTGCCAGCAGTGAACGGGTAGATACGCAGTATTTT. This codes for CASSERVDTQYF.

The V call is TRBV7-2, the J call TRBJ2-1; 13 positions match TRBD2. Unmatched junction bases numbered 3, after V lost 5 bases and J lost 5 bases. The CDR3 contains 15 residues. Germline loops: CDR1 SGHTA, CDR2 FQGNSA. DNA of the CDR3: TGTGCCAGCAGCCCTGGACTAGCGGGGGACAATGAGCAGTTCTTC. Translated: CASSPGLAGDNEQFF.

The chain combines TRBV6-6 with TRBJ2-5; D may be TRBD2 (6 bases). Germline CDR1 is MNHNY and CDR2 is SVGAGI (reference sequence). This CDR3 is 14 amino acids long. Trimming took off 5 bases at V and 4 bases at J, with 14 bases between the two ends. In nucleotides, the CDR3 is TGTGCCAGCAGTCAGCCGGCGCGGGGAGAGACCCAGTACTTC. It translates to CASSQPARGETQYF.

This clone was recorded only once. The CDR3 protein is CAINLRDKNTEAFF. CDR3 in DNA: TGTGCCATAAACCTCCGGGACAAGAACACTGAAGCTTTCTTT. The V call is TRBV7-9, the J call TRBJ1-1, with D possibly being TRBD1 (6 bases). Germline V gives CDR1 SEHNR, CDR2 FQNEAQ (reference sequence). The V end lost 10 bases, the J end lost 1 base, and 16 bases lay between the germline ends. The CDR3 totals 14 residues.

The rearrangement joins TRBV7-2 to TRBJ2-5, with TRBD2 matching 12 bases. This CDR3 has 17 amino acids. Germline loops: CDR1 SGHTA, CDR2 FQGNSA. The V segment lost 1 base and the J segment 5 bases; nucleotides outside the gene matches: 8. Written as DNA, the CDR3 is TGTGCCAGCAGCTTAGTGTCTAGCGGGGGGGCCCGGGAGACCCAGTACTTC. Translating it yields CASSLVSSGGARETQYF.

Details on this clone: The same CDR3 also results from other DNA sequences found in this sample. This chain uses TRBV9 with TRBJ2-3, with 8 bases fitting TRBD1. V lost 2 bases and J lost 2; bases outside the gene matches: 4. In germline, CDR1 is SGDLS, CDR2 YYNGEE. There are 15 residues in the CDR3. CDR3 residues: CASSVGQGSTDTQYF. DNA of the CDR3: TGTGCCAGCAGCGTCGGACAGGGATCCACAGATACGCAGTATTTT.